The 14 T cell receptor beta chains presented below share a single source sample, sequenced in a study of T cell responses to AZD1222 COVID-19 vaccine. Clones were sequenced by immunoSEQ multiplex PCR, and TCRdb holds only the in-frame ones, with some missing. The repertoire holds over 100,000 clones, around nine tenths seen once, with 6% to 7.5% in the top ten. Sequenced material: peripheral blood, taken on day 0 of AZD1222 vaccination. These receptors originate from an adult in good health.

This sequence joins TRBV6-1 and TRBJ2-3, with D unresolved. Trimming took 1 base from V and 4 from J, leaving 6 bases between them. This CDR3 contains 13 residues. CDR1 MNHNS and CDR2 SASEGT come from the germline V gene. The CDR3 sequence: CASSEGPADTQYF. The CDR3 bases are TGTGCCAGCAGTGAAGGACCGGCAGATACGCAGTATTTT.

This CDR3 reads CASSLWRDVGQETQYF. The DNA for the CDR3 is TGTGCCAGCAGCTTATGGCGGGATGTGGGCCAAGAGACCCAGTACTTC. This chain uses TRBV5-6 with TRBJ2-5; D possibly corresponds to TRBD2 (6 bases). V was trimmed by 2 bases and J by 1 base, leaving 15 bases between them. The CDR3 has 16 residues. Looked up from germline, CDR1 is SGHDT and CDR2 is YYEEEE.

This clone was seen many times. The chain links TRBV11-2 to TRBJ1-2, with D unclear. Trimming shortened V by 0 bases and J by 3 bases, and 11 bases separated the two germline ends. Germline values: CDR1 SGHAT, CDR2 FQNNGV. The CDR3 has 15 amino acids. Here the CDR3 DNA reads TGTGCCAGCAGCTTAGAGAAGGAAGCTCACTATGGCTACACCTTC. Its protein is CASSLEKEAHYGYTF.

The chain combines TRBV13 with TRBJ2-5; D is unclear. V was pared by 5 bases and J by 5 bases, with 18 bases between. The CDR3 covers 15 residues. From germline, CDR1 is PRHDT and CDR2 FYEKMQ (reference sequence). The CDR3 DNA reads TGTGCCAGCAGCAAAATCGGGTCCGTAGGGGAGACCCAGTACTTC. Its translation: CASSKIGSVGETQYF.

The chain links TRBV27 to TRBJ1-6, with no clear D. This CDR3 has 12 amino acids. The germline CDR1 and CDR2 sequences are MNHEY and SMNVEV (reference sequence). Trimming pared 6 bases from V and 9 bases from J, leaving 9 bases between. The CDR3 is CASRGSGSPLHF. For the CDR3, the DNA is TGTGCCAGCAGGGGCTCGGGTTCACCCCTCCACTTT.

This chain connects TRBV7-2 to TRBJ2-5, with D possibly called TRBD1 or TRBD2 (5 bases each). The CDR3 covers 13 residues. Deletions cut 6 bases from V and 3 bases from J, with 11 bases between. Per the germline V gene, CDR1 is SGHTA and CDR2 is FQGNSA. CDR3 amino acids: CASRPQGEETQYF. In nucleotides, the CDR3 is TGTGCCAGCAGACCTCAGGGAGAAGAGACCCAGTACTTC.

DNA for the CDR3: TGTGCCAGCAGTTTATCCCCCGCCACGTACAATCAGCCCCAGCATTTT. This translates into CASSLSPATYNQPQHF. The chain combines TRBV27 with TRBJ1-5, with D uncertain. This CDR3 has 16 amino acids. Trimming removed 0 bases at V and 3 bases at J, with 12 bases between. Per the germline V gene, CDR1 is MNHEY and CDR2 is SMNVEV (reference sequence).

V usage is TRBV7-8 and J usage is TRBJ1-4; D may be TRBD1 (6 bases). The CDR3 runs to 16 residues. Between the trimmed V and J ends, which lost 0 bases and 6 bases, there was a span of 14 bases. Germline values: CDR1 SGHVS, CDR2 FQNEAQ. Here the CDR3 reads CASSLALTGRDEKLFF. The CDR3 DNA sequence: TGTGCCAGCAGCTTAGCGCTAACAGGGAGGGATGAAAAACTGTTTTTT. The entire variable domain, with the rest obtained from reference TRBV7-8 and TRBJ1-4, is as follows: GAGVSQSPRYKVAKRGQDVALRCDPISGHVSLFWYQQALGQGPEFLTYFQNEAQLDKSGLPSDRFFAERPEGSVSTLKIQRTQQEDSAVYLCASSLALTGRDEKLFFGSGTQLSVL.

Here the CDR3 reads CASNGPGGSRGQWETQYF. Here the CDR3 DNA reads TGTGCCAGTAATGGACCTGGAGGCAGCAGGGGTCAGTGGGAGACCCAGTACTTC. The chain joins TRBV19 to TRBJ2-5, with a weak D call TRBD1 (6 bases). The CDR3 sequence is 18 residues long. The germline gives CDR1 LNHDA, CDR2 SQIVND (reference sequence). V dropped 7 bases and J dropped 5 bases, with 29 bases sitting between them.

V gene TRBV27 combines with J gene TRBJ1-2, with TRBD1 matching 10 bases. The CDR3 is made up of 13 amino acids. With V trimmed by 8 bases and J by 2 bases, 2 bases remained unmatched. The germline CDR1 and CDR2 sequences are MNHEY and SMNVEV (reference sequence). The chain's CDR3 is CASGGQGNYGYTF. The CDR3 bases are TGTGCCAGCGGGGGACAGGGGAACTATGGCTACACCTTC.

This clone was observed once. The chain uses TRBV9 and TRBJ2-3; 9 bases fit TRBD2. The CDR3 extends over 17 amino acids. Germline V gene sequence: CDR1 SGDLS, CDR2 YYNGEE. The V and J ends lost 0 bases and 2 bases, in that order; junction bases with no gene match: 7. DNA for the CDR3: TGTGCCAGCAGCGTAGATCTTAGCGGGGGAGTCACAGATACGCAGTATTTT. Residues: CASSVDLSGGVTDTQYF.

The chain links TRBV19 to TRBJ2-5, with D possibly matching TRBD1 (6 bases). This CDR3 has 13 residues. CDR1 LNHDA and CDR2 SQIVND come from the germline V gene (reference sequence). V lost 10 bases and J 5 bases, leaving 17 bases between the germline ends. CDR3 bases: TGTGCCACAGCGACAGGAGGTCTGGAGACCCAGTACTTC. Protein sequence: CATATGGLETQYF. The complete variable domain, with remaining parts taken from reference TRBV19 and TRBJ2-5, reads DGGITQSPKYLFRKEGQNVTLSCEQNLNHDAMYWYRQDPGQGLRLIYYSQIVNDFQKGDIAEGYSVSREKKESFPLTVTSAQKNPTAFYLCATATGGLETQYFGPGTRLLVL.

The genes are TRBV7-2 and TRBJ1-3; D is uncertain. Germline-derived CDR1 and CDR2 are SGHTA and FQGNSA. The CDR3 contains 16 residues. V dropped 4 bases and J dropped 0 bases, with 13 bases sitting between them. The CDR3 sequence is CASSWTLSGSGNTIYF. The CDR3 region has the DNA TGTGCCAGCAGCTGGACCCTTAGTGGCTCTGGAAACACCATATATTTT.

The chain has TRBV30 and TRBJ1-4; possible D gene TRBD1, 5 bases. CDR3 size: 15 residues. Germline CDR1 is GTSNPN and CDR2 is SVGIG (reference sequence). The V and J ends lost 5 bases and 7 bases respectively, with 20 bases between them. CDR3 amino acids: CAWDPLAGLGEKLFF. The CDR3 nucleotides read TGTGCCTGGGACCCGTTGGCAGGGCTGGGTGAAAAACTGTTTTTT.